The T cell receptor (beta chain) under discussion was sequenced for a study of T-cell memory formation after mild COVID-19. Findings of the study overall: SARS-CoV-2 specificity was not confirmed for second-wave clones peaking on day 37. Memory sampled before infection contained some responding clones, suggesting cross-reactive memory joined. Day 15 to 85 contracting clones showed balanced CD4/CD8; day 15 to 37 expanders favored CD4+.

TCRdb recomputed calls from the 5' RACE reads with MiXCR, one row per CDR3 protein. The sample carries roughly 150,000 distinct CDR3 sequences, about 14% recorded once. On this clonotype itself: Its specificity is unknown.

Germline assignment: CDR1 SGHRS and CDR2 YFSETQ. V lost 4 bases to trimming and J lost 0 bases; unmatched junction nucleotides: 7. The length of the CDR3 is 16 residues. The clonotype was recovered from an adult woman who had mild COVID-19 (a few samples of this study predate the infection). Cell type and time point are not known. The rearrangement joins TRBV5-1 to TRBJ2-7; 10 bases are a match to TRBD1. Input material: PBMCs or a T cell subset sorted from them (not recorded which). DNA of the CDR3: TGCGCCAGCAGCCTCGGACAGGGGGTTAGCTCCTACGAGCAGTACTTC. Translated: CASSLGQGVSSYEQYF. The full variable domain, rest sourced from reference TRBV5-1 and TRBJ2-7, is KAGVTQTPRYLIKTRGQQVTLSCSPISGHRSVSWYQQTPGQGLQFLFEYFSETQRNKGNFPGRFSGRQFSNSRSEMNVSTLELGDSALYLCASSLGQGVSSYEQYFGPGTRLTVT.